Here is one TCR beta chain with its context. The assay was immunoSEQ multiplex PCR, and TCRdb's table has in-frame clones only and misses some. The data show more than 400,000 clones, around 91% seen once. From germline, CDR1 is MNHEY and CDR2 SVGAGI. The CDR3 extends over 15 amino acids. J lost 2 bases, V lost 6 bases, and 8 bases had no gene match. This specimen comes from a study of blood T cell repertoires in COVID-19. Study details: Sites in the United States, Italy and Spain provided acute and convalescent COVID-19 samples. In each case, the material was cDNA or gDNA derived from T cells, B-cell-depleted T cells, or PBMCs.

Sequenced input: PBMCs or T cells enriched from blood (not recorded which). The chain recombines TRBV6-5 with TRBJ2-7; 9 positions match TRBD1. This sequence was found in a man in his late teens or twenties who had recovered from COVID-19. The DNA for the CDR3 is TGTGCCAGCAGACAACCCGGGACAGGGACCTACGAGCAGTACTTC. Translating it yields CASRQPGTGTYEQYF.